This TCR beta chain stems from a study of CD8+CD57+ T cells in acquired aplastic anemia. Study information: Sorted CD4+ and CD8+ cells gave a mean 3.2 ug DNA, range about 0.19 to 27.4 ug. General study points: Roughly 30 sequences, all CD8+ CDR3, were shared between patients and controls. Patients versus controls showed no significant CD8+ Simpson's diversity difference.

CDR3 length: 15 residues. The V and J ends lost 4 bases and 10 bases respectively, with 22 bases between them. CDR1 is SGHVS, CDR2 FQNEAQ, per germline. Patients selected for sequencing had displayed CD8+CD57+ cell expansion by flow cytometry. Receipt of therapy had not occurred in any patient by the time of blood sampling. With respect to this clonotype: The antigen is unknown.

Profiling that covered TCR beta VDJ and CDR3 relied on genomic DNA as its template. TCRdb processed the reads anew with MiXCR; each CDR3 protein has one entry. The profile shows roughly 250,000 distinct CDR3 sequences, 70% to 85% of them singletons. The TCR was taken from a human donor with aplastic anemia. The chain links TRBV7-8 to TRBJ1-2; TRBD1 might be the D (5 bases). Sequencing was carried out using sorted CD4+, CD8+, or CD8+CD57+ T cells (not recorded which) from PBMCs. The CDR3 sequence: CASSSGVTAGHVYTF. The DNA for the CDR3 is TGTGCCAGCAGCTCCGGGGTTACGGCCGGACATGTCTACACCTTC.